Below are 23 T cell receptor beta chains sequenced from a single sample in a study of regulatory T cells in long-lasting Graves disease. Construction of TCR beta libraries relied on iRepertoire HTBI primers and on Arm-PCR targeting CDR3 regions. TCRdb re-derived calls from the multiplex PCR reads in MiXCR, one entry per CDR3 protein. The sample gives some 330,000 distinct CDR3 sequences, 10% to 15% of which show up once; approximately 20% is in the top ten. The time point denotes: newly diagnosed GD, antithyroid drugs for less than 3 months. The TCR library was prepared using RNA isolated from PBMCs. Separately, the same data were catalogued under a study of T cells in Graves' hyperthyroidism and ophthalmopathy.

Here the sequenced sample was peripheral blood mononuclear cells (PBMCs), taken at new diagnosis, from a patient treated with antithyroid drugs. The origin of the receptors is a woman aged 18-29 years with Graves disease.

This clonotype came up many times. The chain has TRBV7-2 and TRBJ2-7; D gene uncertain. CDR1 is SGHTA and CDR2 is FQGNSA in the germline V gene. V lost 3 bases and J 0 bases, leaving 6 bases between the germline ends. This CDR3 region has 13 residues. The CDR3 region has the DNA TGTGCCAGCAGCTTGGAACTCTCCTACGAGCAGTACTTC. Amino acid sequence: CASSLELSYEQYF.

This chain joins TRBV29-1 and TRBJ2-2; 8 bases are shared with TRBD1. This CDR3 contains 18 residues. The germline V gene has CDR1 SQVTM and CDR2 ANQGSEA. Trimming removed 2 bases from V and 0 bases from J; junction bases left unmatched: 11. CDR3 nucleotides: TGCAGCGTTGAACTCCTAGGACAGGGAGAGTCGAACACCGGGGAGCTGTTTTTT. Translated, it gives CSVELLGQGESNTGELFF.

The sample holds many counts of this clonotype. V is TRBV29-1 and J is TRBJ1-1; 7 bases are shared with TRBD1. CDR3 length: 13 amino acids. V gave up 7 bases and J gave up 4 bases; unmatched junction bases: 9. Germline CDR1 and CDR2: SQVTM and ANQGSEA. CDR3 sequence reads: CSGMTGSGTEAFF. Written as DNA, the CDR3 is TGCAGCGGTATGACAGGGTCCGGCACTGAAGCTTTCTTT.

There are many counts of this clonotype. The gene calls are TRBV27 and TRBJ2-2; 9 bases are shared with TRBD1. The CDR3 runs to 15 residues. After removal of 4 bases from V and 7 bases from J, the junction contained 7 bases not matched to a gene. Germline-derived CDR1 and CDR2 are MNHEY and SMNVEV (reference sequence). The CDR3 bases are TGTGCCAGCAGTTATTACGGACAGGGGCTCGGGGAGCTGTTTTTT. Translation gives CASSYYGQGLGELFF.

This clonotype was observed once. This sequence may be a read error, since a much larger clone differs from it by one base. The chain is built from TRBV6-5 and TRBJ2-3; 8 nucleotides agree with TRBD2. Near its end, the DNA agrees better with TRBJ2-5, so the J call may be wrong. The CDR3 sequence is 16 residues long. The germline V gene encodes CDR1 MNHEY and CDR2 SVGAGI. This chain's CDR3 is CASSYSLAGSQEAQYF. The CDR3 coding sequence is TGTGCCAGCAGTTACTCCTTAGCGGGGTCGCAAGAGGCCCAGTACTTC.

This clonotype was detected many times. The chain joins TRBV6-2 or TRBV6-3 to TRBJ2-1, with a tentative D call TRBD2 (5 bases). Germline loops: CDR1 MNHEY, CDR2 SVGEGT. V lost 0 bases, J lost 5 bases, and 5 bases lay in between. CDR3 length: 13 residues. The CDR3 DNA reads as TGTGCCAGCAGTTACTCGCGGGACAATGAGCAGTTCTTC. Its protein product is CASSYSRDNEQFF.

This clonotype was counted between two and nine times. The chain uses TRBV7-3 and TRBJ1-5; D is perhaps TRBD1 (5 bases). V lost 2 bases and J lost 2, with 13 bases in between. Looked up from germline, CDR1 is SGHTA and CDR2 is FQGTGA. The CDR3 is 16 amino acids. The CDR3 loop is CASSLAESRGNQPQHF. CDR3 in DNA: TGTGCCAGCAGCTTAGCAGAAAGCAGGGGCAATCAGCCCCAGCATTTT. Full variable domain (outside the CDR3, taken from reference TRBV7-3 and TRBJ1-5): GAGVSQTPSNKVTEKGKYVELRCDPISGHTALYWYRQSLGQGPEFLIYFQGTGAADDSGLPNDRFFAVRPEGSVSTLKIQRTERGDSAVYLCASSLAESRGNQPQHFGDGTRLSIL.

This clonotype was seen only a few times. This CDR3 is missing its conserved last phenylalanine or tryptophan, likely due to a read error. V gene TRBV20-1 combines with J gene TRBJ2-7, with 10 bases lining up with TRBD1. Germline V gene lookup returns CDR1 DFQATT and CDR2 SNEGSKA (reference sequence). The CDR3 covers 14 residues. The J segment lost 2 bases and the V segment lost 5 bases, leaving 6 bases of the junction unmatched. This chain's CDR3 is CSARDRGQTYEQYL. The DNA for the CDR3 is TGCAGTGCTCGGGACAGGGGCCAAACCTACGAGCAGTACCTC.

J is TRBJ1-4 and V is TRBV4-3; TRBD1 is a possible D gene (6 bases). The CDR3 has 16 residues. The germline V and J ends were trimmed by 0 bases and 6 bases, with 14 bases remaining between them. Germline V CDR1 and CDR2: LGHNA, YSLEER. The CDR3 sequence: CASSQELRRGDEKLFF. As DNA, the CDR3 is TGCGCCAGCAGCCAAGAGCTCCGGAGGGGGGATGAAAAACTGTTTTTT.

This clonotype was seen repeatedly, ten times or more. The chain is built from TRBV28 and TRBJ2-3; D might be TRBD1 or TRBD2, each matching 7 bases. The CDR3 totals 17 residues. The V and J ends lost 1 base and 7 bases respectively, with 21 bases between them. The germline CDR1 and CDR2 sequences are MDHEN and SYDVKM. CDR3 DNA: TGTGCCAGCAGTTTATCCCGCTGGGGACAGCGGGGAAATACGCAGTATTTT. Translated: CASSLSRWGQRGNTQYF.

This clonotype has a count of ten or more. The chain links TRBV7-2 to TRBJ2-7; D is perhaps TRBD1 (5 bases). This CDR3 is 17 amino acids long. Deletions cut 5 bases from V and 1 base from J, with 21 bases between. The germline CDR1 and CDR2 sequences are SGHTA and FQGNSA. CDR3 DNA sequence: TGTGCCAGCAGCACCCGACCGGTAGGGGCCAGGTCCTACGAGCAGTACGTC. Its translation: CASSTRPVGARSYEQYV.

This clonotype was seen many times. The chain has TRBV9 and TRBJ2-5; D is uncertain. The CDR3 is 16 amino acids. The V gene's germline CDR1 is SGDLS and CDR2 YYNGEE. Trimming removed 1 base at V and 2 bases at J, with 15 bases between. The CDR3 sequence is CASSVSVGMEQETQYF. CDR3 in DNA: TGTGCCAGCAGCGTATCTGTAGGTATGGAGCAAGAGACCCAGTACTTC.

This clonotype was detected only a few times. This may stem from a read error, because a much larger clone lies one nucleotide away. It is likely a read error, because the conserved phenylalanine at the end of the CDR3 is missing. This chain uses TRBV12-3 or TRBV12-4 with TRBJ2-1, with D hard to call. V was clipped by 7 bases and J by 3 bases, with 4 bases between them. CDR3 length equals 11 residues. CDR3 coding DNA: TGTGCCAGCACGATCTACAATGAGCAGTTCCTC. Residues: CASTIYNEQFL.

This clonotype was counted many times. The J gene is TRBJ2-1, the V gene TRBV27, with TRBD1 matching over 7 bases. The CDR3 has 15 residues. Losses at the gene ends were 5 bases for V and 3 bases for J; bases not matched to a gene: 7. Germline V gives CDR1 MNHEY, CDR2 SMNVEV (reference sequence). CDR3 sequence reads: CASSARDRHYNEQFF. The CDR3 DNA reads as TGTGCCAGCAGTGCCCGGGACAGACACTACAATGAGCAGTTCTTC.

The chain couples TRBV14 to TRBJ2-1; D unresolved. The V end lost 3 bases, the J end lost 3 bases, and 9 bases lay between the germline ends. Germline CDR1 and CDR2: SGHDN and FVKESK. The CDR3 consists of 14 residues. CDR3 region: CASSQTTSYNEQFF. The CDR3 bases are TGTGCCAGCAGCCAGACGACAAGCTACAATGAGCAGTTCTTC. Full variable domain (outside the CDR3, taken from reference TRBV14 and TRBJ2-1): EAGVTQFPSHSVIEKGQTVTLRCDPISGHDNLYWYRRVMGKEIKFLLHFVKESKQDESGMPNNRFLAERTGGTYSTLKVQPAELEDSGVYFCASSQTTSYNEQFFGPGTRLTVL.

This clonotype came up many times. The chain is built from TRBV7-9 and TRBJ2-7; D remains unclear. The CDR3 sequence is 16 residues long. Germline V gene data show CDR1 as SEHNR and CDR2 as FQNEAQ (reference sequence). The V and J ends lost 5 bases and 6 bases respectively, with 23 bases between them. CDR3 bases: TGTGCCAGCAGCCGGTACCTGGATCCCCTCCTGAGCGAGCAGTACTTC. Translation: CASSRYLDPLLSEQYF.

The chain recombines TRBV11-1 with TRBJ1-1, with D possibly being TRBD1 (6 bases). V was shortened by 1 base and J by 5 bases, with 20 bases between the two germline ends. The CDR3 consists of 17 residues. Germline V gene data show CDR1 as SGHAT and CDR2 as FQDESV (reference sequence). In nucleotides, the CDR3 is TGTGCCAGCAGCTTAGGGGACCGGGGGGCGCAAGAGACTGAAGCTTTCTTT. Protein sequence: CASSLGDRGAQETEAFF.

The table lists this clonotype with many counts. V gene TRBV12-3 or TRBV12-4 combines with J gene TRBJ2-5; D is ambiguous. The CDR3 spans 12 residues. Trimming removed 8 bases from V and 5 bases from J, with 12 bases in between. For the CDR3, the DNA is TGTGCCAGCTGCCCCGCTCTCGAGACCCAGTACTTC. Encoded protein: CASCPALETQYF.

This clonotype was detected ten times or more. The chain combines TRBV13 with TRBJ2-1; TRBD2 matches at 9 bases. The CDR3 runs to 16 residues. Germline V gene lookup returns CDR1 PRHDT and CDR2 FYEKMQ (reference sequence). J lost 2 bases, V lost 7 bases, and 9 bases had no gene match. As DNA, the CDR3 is TGTGCCAGCACCCCAGGTAGCGGGAGTACCTACAATGAGCAGTTCTTC. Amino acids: CASTPGSGSTYNEQFF.

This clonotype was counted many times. CDR3 sequence (DNA): TGTGCCACTACGGGACTAGCGGGGGTTAATGAGCAGTTCTTC. It is translated as CATTGLAGVNEQFF. The chain carries TRBV28 and TRBJ2-1; 14 positions agree with TRBD2. The germline V gene encodes CDR1 MDHEN and CDR2 SYDVKM. The CDR3 sequence is 14 residues long. Trimming took 10 bases from V and 7 from J; bases not matched to a gene: 6.

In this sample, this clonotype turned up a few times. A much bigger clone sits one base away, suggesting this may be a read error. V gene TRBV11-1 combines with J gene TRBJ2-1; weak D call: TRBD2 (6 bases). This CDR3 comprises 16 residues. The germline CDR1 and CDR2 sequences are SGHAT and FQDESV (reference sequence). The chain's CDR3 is CVSSLAPSGLANEQFF. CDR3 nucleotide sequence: TGTGTCAGCAGCTTAGCGCCATCGGGACTTGCCAATGAGCAGTTCTTC. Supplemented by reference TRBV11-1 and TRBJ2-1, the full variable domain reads EAEVAQSPRYKITEKSQAVAFWCDPISGHATLYWYRQILGQGPELLVQFQDESVVDDSQLPKDRFSAERLKGVDSTLKIQPAELGDSAMYLCVSSLAPSGLANEQFFGPGTRLTVL.

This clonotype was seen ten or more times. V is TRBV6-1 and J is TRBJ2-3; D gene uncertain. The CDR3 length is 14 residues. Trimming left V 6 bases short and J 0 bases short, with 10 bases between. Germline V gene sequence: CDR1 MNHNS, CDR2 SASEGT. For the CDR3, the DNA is TGTGCCAGCAGCCGAAGTTCGAGCACAGATACGCAGTATTTT. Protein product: CASSRSSSTDTQYF.

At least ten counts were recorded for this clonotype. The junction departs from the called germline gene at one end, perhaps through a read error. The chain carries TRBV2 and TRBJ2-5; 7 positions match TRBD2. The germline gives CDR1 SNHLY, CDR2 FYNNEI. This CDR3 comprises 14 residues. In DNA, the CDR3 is TGTGCCAGCACTGAACCGGGACTACAAGAGACCCAGTACTTC. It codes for CASTEPGLQETQYF. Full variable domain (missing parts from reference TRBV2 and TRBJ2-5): EPEVTQTPSHQVTQMGQEVILRCVPISNHLYFYWYRQILGQKVEFLVSFYNNEISEKSEIFDDQFSVERPDGSNFTLKIRSTKLEDSAMYFCASTEPGLQETQYFGPGTRLLVL.